Following are 25 T cell receptor beta chains from one sample sequenced in a study of blood T cell repertoires in COVID-19. Some clones are missing from TCRdb's copy, which holds only in-frame ones; the method was immunoSEQ multiplex PCR. This sample has 180,000 or so clones, with approximately 87% found just once. The specimen sequenced was peripheral blood. These receptors were obtained from a person between 65 and 80 years old with COVID-19, enrolled during active disease.

The chain joins TRBV25-1 to TRBJ1-6, with TRBD1 identical over 8 bases. This CDR3 contains 14 residues. CDR1 is MGHDK and CDR2 is SYGVNS in the germline V gene. The junction had 8 bases not matched to a gene; V was cut back by 5 bases and J by 11 bases. The chain's CDR3 is CASSQGAGATPLHF. In nucleotides, the CDR3 is TGTGCCAGCAGTCAGGGGGCGGGAGCCACACCCCTCCACTTT.

The genes are TRBV28 and TRBJ1-3; 7 nucleotides align to TRBD1. Germline loops: CDR1 MDHEN, CDR2 SYDVKM. The V segment lost 6 bases and the J segment 1 base; nucleotides outside the gene matches: 6. The CDR3 is 15 amino acids. Here the CDR3 DNA reads TGTGCCAGCAGGGGCAGGGGGAATTCTGGAAACACCATATATTTT. Its translation: CASRGRGNSGNTIYF.

The table lists this clone with a count of one. The chain employs TRBV6-5 and TRBJ1-4, with D tentatively TRBD1 (5 bases). The CDR3 length is 15 residues. Between the trimmed V and J ends, which lost 8 bases and 4 bases, there was a span of 17 bases. Germline V gene data show CDR1 as MNHEY and CDR2 as SVGAGI. The CDR3 sequence: CASRQSSLINEKLFF. In nucleotides, the CDR3 is TGTGCCAGCCGACAGTCCTCGCTTATTAATGAAAAACTGTTTTTT.

This chain joins TRBV15 and TRBJ1-2, with D maybe TRBD1 (5 bases). Germline CDR1 reads LNHNV; CDR2 reads YYDKDF (reference sequence). The CDR3 contains 14 residues. Trimming cost V 1 base and J 5 bases, with 11 bases left between them. The CDR3 is CATSRARGGYGYTF. As DNA, the CDR3 is TGTGCCACCAGCAGAGCGAGGGGAGGATATGGCTACACCTTC.

CDR3 bases: TGTGCCAGCAGCTTAGGGAGGGGTTTCGATGACGAGCAGTACTTC. It translates to CASSLGRGFDDEQYF. The rearrangement links TRBV11-1 to TRBJ2-7, with D possibly TRBD2 on 6 matching bases. The length of the CDR3 is 15 residues. V was pared by 1 base and J by 5 bases, with 15 bases between. The germline gives CDR1 SGHAT, CDR2 FQDESV (reference sequence).

The rearrangement joins TRBV2 to TRBJ2-7, with D possibly matching TRBD2 (5 bases). The V and J ends lost 8 bases and 3 bases respectively, with 8 bases between them. The CDR3 sequence is 11 residues long. Germline V gene sequence: CDR1 SNHLY, CDR2 FYNNEI. The CDR3 loop reads CASGGGYEQYF. Written as DNA, the CDR3 is TGTGCCAGCGGAGGAGGCTACGAGCAGTACTTC.

This chain joins TRBV7-8 and TRBJ1-1; D may be TRBD1 (5 bases). Trimming took off 1 base at V and 8 bases at J, with 5 bases between the two ends. Per germline, CDR1 SGHVS and CDR2 FQNEAQ. The CDR3 has 11 residues. The CDR3 spells CASSLDREAFF. CDR3 in DNA: TGTGCCAGCAGCTTAGACAGGGAAGCTTTCTTT.

The chain links TRBV9 to TRBJ2-1; 8 bases fit TRBD2. The germline V gene encodes CDR1 SGDLS and CDR2 YYNGEE. The CDR3 loop spans 17 amino acids. Unmatched junction bases numbered 17, after V lost 5 bases and J lost 7 bases. Here the CDR3 reads CASSGSGTLHPGNEQFF. Written as DNA, the CDR3 is TGTGCCAGCAGTGGTAGCGGGACCCTTCACCCAGGTAATGAGCAGTTCTTC.

This chain links TRBV28 with TRBJ2-4; D perhaps matches TRBD1 (5 bases). Germline CDR1 is MDHEN and CDR2 is SYDVKM. The CDR3 has 14 residues. V dropped 9 bases and J dropped 0 bases, with 12 bases sitting between them. This chain's CDR3 is CASMGQLAKNIQYF. CDR3 in DNA: TGTGCCAGTATGGGGCAACTAGCCAAAAACATTCAGTACTTC.

The CDR3 is CASSLALPNGYTF. CDR3 coding DNA: TGTGCCAGCAGTTTAGCGCTACCGAATGGCTACACCTTC. The chain is built from TRBV12-3 or TRBV12-4 and TRBJ1-2; D gene uncertain. This CDR3 spans 13 amino acids. V was cut by 0 bases and J by 6 bases, with 8 bases left in between.

The V and J genes are TRBV5-5 and TRBJ1-2; TRBD1 agrees at 8 bases. Germline loops: CDR1 SGHKS, CDR2 YYEKEE (reference sequence). The J segment lost 3 bases and the V segment lost 2 bases, leaving 9 bases of the junction unmatched. The length of the CDR3 is 16 residues. The CDR3 DNA reads as TGTGCCAGCAGCTTACTCACAGGGGGAAGTTACTATGGCTACACCTTC. It encodes CASSLLTGGSYYGYTF.

This clone was counted a single time. The chain has TRBV6-5 and TRBJ2-3; 9 positions match TRBD2. There are 16 residues in the CDR3. V was pared by 4 bases and J by 7 bases, with 12 bases of the junction left unmatched. Germline V gives CDR1 MNHEY, CDR2 SVGAGI. CDR3 in amino acids: CASSCAASGTPHTQYF. CDR3 nucleotide sequence: TGTGCCAGCAGTTGCGCGGCTAGCGGGACCCCCCATACGCAGTATTTT.

This clone has only one observation. V and J are TRBV29-1 and TRBJ2-2; the D is unclear. The CDR3 consists of 15 residues. The V and J ends lost 5 bases and 0 bases respectively, with 13 bases between them. The germline V gene has CDR1 SQVTM and CDR2 ANQGSEA. DNA for the CDR3: TGCAGCGTTCTCCGACACCGCGCGAACACCGGGGAGCTGTTTTTT. It encodes CSVLRHRANTGELFF.

V and J are TRBV7-9 and TRBJ1-1; 7 bases fit TRBD1. From germline, CDR1 is SEHNR and CDR2 FQNEAQ (reference sequence). The CDR3 loop spans 13 amino acids. V lost 4 bases and J lost 6; bases outside the gene matches: 5. CDR3: CASSSTGLAEAFF. The DNA of the CDR3 is TGTGCCAGCAGCTCGACAGGGTTGGCTGAAGCTTTCTTT.

V usage is TRBV30 and J usage is TRBJ2-1; 11 nucleotides align to TRBD2. V lost 1 base to trimming and J lost 0 bases; unmatched junction nucleotides: 8. Germline CDR1 is GTSNPN and CDR2 is SVGIG (reference sequence). The CDR3 covers 18 residues. CDR3 DNA sequence: TGTGCCTGGAGTGGCAGGGCTAGCGGGGGGAGCTCCTACAATGAGCAGTTCTTC. Amino acids: CAWSGRASGGSSYNEQFF. The full variable domain, in which reference TRBV30 and TRBJ2-1 provide the parts outside the CDR3, is SQTIHQWPATLVQPVGSPLSLECTVEGTSNPNLYWYRQAAGRGLQLLFYSVGIGQISSEVPQNLSASRPQDRQFILSSKKLLLSDSGFYLCAWSGRASGGSSYNEQFFGPGTRLTVL.

V gene TRBV19 combines with J gene TRBJ2-7; unclear D gene. Germline V gene sequence: CDR1 LNHDA, CDR2 SQIVND (reference sequence). With 9 bases removed from V and 0 bases from J, the gap between germline ends came to 24 bases. This CDR3 region has 17 residues. CDR3 nucleotides: TGTGCCAGGAGACAACCAGGTACATACGACCGCTCCTACGAGCAGTACTTC. This translates into CARRQPGTYDRSYEQYF.

The V call is TRBV19, the J call TRBJ2-5; tentatively, D is TRBD2 (6 bases). V gave up 3 bases and J gave up 5 bases, with 10 bases separating them. The CDR3 loop spans 13 amino acids. Germline V gene lookup returns CDR1 LNHDA and CDR2 SQIVND (reference sequence). DNA for the CDR3: TGTGCCAGTAGTATGACTAGACGTGAGACCCAGTACTTC. Its protein is CASSMTRRETQYF.

This rearrangement joins TRBV19 to TRBJ2-1; 8 bases match TRBD2. The V gene's germline CDR1 is LNHDA and CDR2 SQIVND (reference sequence). J gave up 7 bases and V 4 bases, and 9 bases lay outside the gene matches. This CDR3 region has 15 residues. The CDR3 DNA is TGTGCCAGTAGTAGGGCGGGAGGTCCCCTTAATGAGCAGTTCTTC. This gives the protein CASSRAGGPLNEQFF.

The CDR3 coding sequence is TGTGCCAGCAGCCTCCCGGGGGGGGCTGCTGGCTACACCTTC. Translated: CASSLPGGAAGYTF. The chain has TRBV28 and TRBJ1-2, with TRBD1 as a possible D gene (6 bases). CDR1 and CDR2 from the germline V gene are MDHEN and SYDVKM. The CDR3 has 14 residues. V lost 6 bases, J lost 7 bases, and 18 bases lay in between.

The J gene is TRBJ2-7, the V gene TRBV5-6; TRBD2 matches at 8 bases. Unmatched junction bases numbered 6, after V lost 4 bases and J lost 0 bases. The germline V gene has CDR1 SGHDT and CDR2 YYEEEE. The CDR3 loop spans 15 amino acids. CDR3: CASSPLTSDSYEQYF. The CDR3 region has the DNA TGTGCCAGCAGCCCGTTGACTAGCGACTCCTACGAGCAGTACTTC.

V and J are TRBV5-4 and TRBJ2-7, with TRBD1 matching 7 bases. The CDR3 sequence is 15 residues long. J gave up 3 bases and V 0 bases, and 6 bases lay outside the gene matches. CDR1 SGHNT and CDR2 YYREEE come from the germline V gene (reference sequence). The CDR3 sequence: CASSLGSGGVYEQYF. CDR3 DNA: TGTGCCAGCAGCTTGGGGTCAGGGGGTGTCTACGAGCAGTACTTC.

This clone appeared a few times. The rearrangement links TRBV5-4 to TRBJ2-7, with TRBD1 identical over 7 bases. The CDR3 runs to 13 residues. The J segment lost 3 bases and the V segment lost 4 bases, leaving 4 bases of the junction unmatched. Germline values: CDR1 SGHNT, CDR2 YYREEE (reference sequence). The CDR3 loop reads CASSQRGLYEQYF. The CDR3 region has the DNA TGTGCCAGCAGCCAGAGGGGGCTCTACGAGCAGTACTTC.

This clone appeared a single time. The rearrangement uses TRBV20-1 and TRBJ2-5, with a possible D match to TRBD2 (5 bases). Trimming left V 3 bases short and J 2 bases short, with 19 bases between. The CDR3 covers 16 residues. CDR1 and CDR2 (germline): DFQATT, SNEGSKA (reference sequence). The CDR3 loop reads CSASSHKEAHQETQYF. The CDR3 DNA reads as TGCAGTGCTAGTTCCCACAAGGAGGCCCATCAAGAGACCCAGTACTTC.

This chain joins TRBV27 and TRBJ2-7; no clear D gene. V was cut by 5 bases and J by 2 bases, with 10 bases left in between. This CDR3 has 13 amino acids. Germline CDR1 MNHEY, CDR2 SMNVEV (reference sequence). The CDR3 loop reads CASSPLPAYEQYF. As DNA, the CDR3 is TGTGCCAGCAGTCCCCTCCCCGCCTACGAGCAGTACTTC.

This chain connects TRBV10-3 to TRBJ2-7, with 7 bases matching TRBD1. The CDR3 is 13 amino acids. Trimming removed 9 bases from V and 7 bases from J; junction bases left unmatched: 12. Germline loops: CDR1 ENHRY, CDR2 SYGVKD. The DNA for the CDR3 is TGTGCCATGGGGGACAGCCCTACTTGGGAGCAGTACTTC. It yields the protein CAMGDSPTWEQYF.